This TCR beta chain was found in a study of blood T cell repertoires in COVID-19. Study information: The samples span acute and convalescent COVID-19 from the United States, Italy and Spain.

How the authors handled the data: Reference gene primer amplification gave estimated nucleated cell counts. Libraries were prepared by immunoSEQ multiplex PCR; TCRdb keeps only in-frame clonotypes and omits some of them. For V, J and clone size, that table is used; D and trimming come from the DNA. The table includes under 300,000 clones, 65% to 80% detected once. There are 17 residues in the CDR3. Germline lookup yields CDR1 SGHVS and CDR2 FNYEAQ. V lost 4 bases, J lost 0 bases, and 4 bases stayed unmatched. The sequencing sample was made of peripheral blood. This TCR was recovered from a woman between 35 and 50 years old with active or convalescent COVID-19. The chain carries TRBV7-6 and TRBJ1-6, with TRBD1 matching 9 bases. CDR3 sequence reads: CASSSQTGGSYNSPLHF. The CDR3 DNA is TGTGCCAGCAGCTCCCAGACAGGGGGCTCCTATAATTCACCCCTCCACTTT.